The source of this TCR beta chain is a study of T cells in Graves' hyperthyroidism and ophthalmopathy. Germline V gene data show CDR1 as ENHRY and CDR2 as SYGVKD. CDR3 length: 16 amino acids. The V end lost 2 bases, the J end lost 2 bases, and 13 bases lay between the germline ends. Study-wide results and limits: Blood shared most expanded thyroid clonotypes above 0.001.

This clonotype was picked up many times. Its antigen is not known. TCR beta CDR3 regions were amplified from RNA transcripts. Primed by the HTBI set, a first-round RT-PCR was run on the TCR CDR3. TCRdb re-derived calls from the multiplex PCR reads in MiXCR, one entry per CDR3 protein. Among 650,000 to 800,000 distinct CDR3 sequences listed, roughly 46% were seen once. Sequencing used peripheral blood or thyroid tissue (not recorded which). This chain links TRBV10-3 with TRBJ1-5; no clear D. This sequence originates from an adult man with Graves' disease, either hyperthyroidism or ophthalmopathy (not recorded which). This chain's CDR3 is CAISELGGKGNQPQHF. The CDR3 DNA sequence: TGTGCCATCAGTGAGCTGGGAGGGAAGGGCAATCAGCCCCAGCATTTT.